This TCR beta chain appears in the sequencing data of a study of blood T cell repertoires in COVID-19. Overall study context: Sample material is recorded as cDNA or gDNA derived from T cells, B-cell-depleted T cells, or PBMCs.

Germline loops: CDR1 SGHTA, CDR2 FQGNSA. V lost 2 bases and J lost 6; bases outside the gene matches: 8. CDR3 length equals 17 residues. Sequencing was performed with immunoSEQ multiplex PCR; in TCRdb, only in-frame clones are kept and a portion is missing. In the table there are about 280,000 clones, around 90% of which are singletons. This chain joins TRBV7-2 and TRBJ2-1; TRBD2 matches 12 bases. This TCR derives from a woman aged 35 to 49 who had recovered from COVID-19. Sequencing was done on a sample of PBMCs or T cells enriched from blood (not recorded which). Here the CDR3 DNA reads TGTGCCAGCAGCTTACAGGCTCTAGCGGGAGGGCGCAATGAGCAGTTCTTC. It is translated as CASSLQALAGGRNEQFF.